The 21 T cell receptor beta chains below all came from one sample that was sequenced in a study of blood T cell repertoires in COVID-19. Sequencing was performed with immunoSEQ multiplex PCR; in TCRdb, only in-frame clones are kept and a portion is missing. The sample lists roughly 310,000 clones; more than 75% were seen once. Sample: peripheral blood. The receptors come from a woman aged 45-65 years with active or convalescent COVID-19.

The genes are TRBV6-1 and TRBJ1-5; no reliable D call. The CDR3 is made up of 16 amino acids. The V gene lost 3 bases and the J gene lost 0 bases, with 12 bases spanning the gap. Looked up from germline, CDR1 is MNHNS and CDR2 is SASEGT. CDR3 sequence (DNA): TGTGCCAGCAGTGATCCGGGAGTCTATAGCAATCAGCCCCAGCATTTT. This gives the protein CASSDPGVYSNQPQHF.

This chain joins TRBV7-2 and TRBJ2-7; D is unresolved. V gave up 0 bases and J gave up 6 bases, with 12 bases separating them. This CDR3 spans 14 amino acids. Germline V gene lookup returns CDR1 SGHTA and CDR2 FQGNSA. The CDR3 DNA follows: TGTGCCAGCAGCTTAGCGGCTCTCCTAGGCGAGCAGTACTTC. Encoded protein: CASSLAALLGEQYF.

The chain joins TRBV19 to TRBJ1-5, with 8 bases lining up with TRBD1. The J segment lost 2 bases and the V segment lost 5 bases, leaving 14 bases of the junction unmatched. There are 18 residues in the CDR3. CDR1 is LNHDA, CDR2 SQIVND, per germline (reference sequence). CDR3 region: CASSLEPGQETGNQPQHF. The CDR3 DNA is TGTGCCAGTAGTCTCGAACCGGGACAGGAGACGGGCAATCAGCCCCAGCATTTT.

The V gene is TRBV29-1, the J gene TRBJ2-1; D perhaps matches TRBD2 (6 bases). CDR1 SQVTM and CDR2 ANQGSEA come from the germline V gene. The CDR3 length is 14 residues. V was pared by 6 bases and J by 2 bases, with 14 bases between. The CDR3 nucleotides read TGCAGCGTGAGGGCTAGCGCGACCTACAATGAGCAGTTCTTC. This sequence encodes CSVRASATYNEQFF.

The V gene is TRBV28, the J gene TRBJ2-5; the match to TRBD1 covers 8 bases. The junction had 2 bases not matched to a gene; V was cut back by 7 bases and J by 4 bases. CDR3 length: 12 residues. Germline V lookup: CDR1 MDHEN, CDR2 SYDVKM. The CDR3 sequence is CASTTGGETQYF. In nucleotides, the CDR3 is TGTGCCAGCACTACAGGGGGAGAGACCCAGTACTTC. Full variable domain (remainder filled in from reference TRBV28 and TRBJ2-5): DVKVTQSSRYLVKRTGEKVFLECVQDMDHENMFWYRQDPGLGLRLIYFSYDVKMKEKGDIPEGYSVSREKKERFSLILESASTNQTSMYLCASTTGGETQYFGPGTRLLVL.

The chain combines TRBV7-8 with TRBJ1-1, with 9 positions matching TRBD1. V dropped 8 bases and J dropped 0; count of bases not matched to a gene: 4. This CDR3 contains 14 residues. The V gene's germline CDR1 is SGHVS and CDR2 FQNEAQ. The CDR3 region is CASLDRGLNTEAFF. DNA of the CDR3: TGTGCCAGCCTAGACAGGGGGTTGAACACTGAAGCTTTCTTT. Variable domain in full (rest from reference TRBV7-8 and TRBJ1-1): GAGVSQSPRYKVAKRGQDVALRCDPISGHVSLFWYQQALGQGPEFLTYFQNEAQLDKSGLPSDRFFAERPEGSVSTLKIQRTQQEDSAVYLCASLDRGLNTEAFFGQGTRLTVV.

The chain uses TRBV28 and TRBJ2-2; 8 nucleotides align to TRBD1. Germline-derived CDR1 and CDR2 are MDHEN and SYDVKM. The CDR3 spans 18 residues. V was pared by 7 bases and J by 1 base, with 14 bases of the junction left unmatched. The CDR3 region is CASTLSYTGTGNTGELFF. The CDR3 nucleotides read TGTGCCAGCACCCTATCCTACACCGGGACAGGGAACACCGGGGAGCTGTTTTTT.

This clone has only one observation. The chain combines TRBV28 with TRBJ2-5, with TRBD2 identical over 11 bases. The CDR3 is 17 residues long. CDR1 and CDR2 (germline): MDHEN, SYDVKM. The V gene end was trimmed by 4 bases and the J gene end by 2 bases; junction bases not matched to a gene: 9. Here the CDR3 reads CASSSLAGGTFQETQYF. As DNA, the CDR3 is TGTGCCAGCAGTTCTCTAGCGGGAGGTACCTTTCAAGAGACCCAGTACTTC.

This clone has a handful of counts. The chain has TRBV2 and TRBJ1-5; no reliable D call. V was pared by 6 bases and J by 0 bases, with 9 bases between. The CDR3 is 14 residues long. Per the germline V gene, CDR1 is SNHLY and CDR2 is FYNNEI. CDR3 region: CASRENYSNQPQHF. The CDR3 nucleotides are TGTGCCAGCAGGGAAAACTATAGCAATCAGCCCCAGCATTTT.

This clone was counted a single time. The chain recombines TRBV9 with TRBJ1-6; 8 bases agree with TRBD1. Germline CDR1 reads SGDLS; CDR2 reads YYNGEE. V gave up 3 bases and J gave up 6 bases; unmatched junction bases: 2. The CDR3 spans 14 residues. Here the CDR3 reads CASSEDRANSPLHF. For the CDR3, the DNA is TGTGCCAGCAGCGAGGACAGGGCTAATTCACCCCTCCACTTT.

This clone was seen only once. This sequence joins TRBV5-1 and TRBJ1-5; D remains ambiguous. The germline V gene encodes CDR1 SGHRS and CDR2 YFSETQ. The germline V and J ends were trimmed by 4 bases and 7 bases, with 12 bases remaining between them. The CDR3 length is 13 residues. The CDR3 is CASSLGGDQPQHF. DNA for the CDR3: TGCGCCAGCAGCCTTGGAGGCGACCAGCCCCAGCATTTT.

The chain has TRBV11-2 and TRBJ1-6; no firm D call. The germline V gene has CDR1 SGHAT and CDR2 FQNNGV. The V and J ends lost 3 bases and 1 base respectively, with 7 bases between them. The CDR3 length is 15 residues. This CDR3 reads CASSLAGSYNSPLHF. The CDR3 DNA reads TGTGCCAGCAGCTTGGCGGGATCCTATAATTCACCCCTCCACTTT.

The rearrangement joins TRBV5-1 to TRBJ2-1; 10 bases line up with TRBD2. The CDR3 totals 18 residues. The trim removed 0 bases at V and 3 bases at J, leaving 9 bases unmatched. Germline CDR1 reads SGHRS; CDR2 reads YFSETQ. The CDR3 DNA follows: TGCGCCAGCAGCTTGGGGTTGCTAGCGGGAGTAGGCTACAATGAGCAGTTCTTC. This codes for CASSLGLLAGVGYNEQFF.

The chain joins TRBV6-2 or TRBV6-3 to TRBJ1-5; D is ambiguous. This CDR3 contains 16 residues. CDR1 MNHEY and CDR2 SVGEGT come from the germline V gene. The V end was cut by 4 bases, the J end by 5 bases, with 18 bases between. For the CDR3, the DNA is TGTGCCAGCAGTTTGGTCCGGGGTATGAATGATCAGCCCCAGCATTTT. It encodes CASSLVRGMNDQPQHF.

The gene calls are TRBV5-1 and TRBJ1-1, with D unclear. Trimming removed 4 bases from V and 0 bases from J, with 10 bases in between. Germline V lookup: CDR1 SGHRS, CDR2 YFSETQ. This CDR3 is 14 amino acids long. CDR3 sequence: CASSAGGMNTEAFF. The CDR3 nucleotides are TGCGCCAGCAGCGCAGGAGGAATGAACACTGAAGCTTTCTTT.

The chain carries TRBV9 and TRBJ2-2, with a possible D match to TRBD2 (5 bases). With 3 bases removed from V and 6 bases from J, the gap between germline ends came to 12 bases. CDR1 and CDR2 from the germline V gene are SGDLS and YYNGEE. The length of the CDR3 is 14 residues. CDR3 region: CASSAEGRPGELFF. The DNA of the CDR3 is TGTGCCAGCAGCGCCGAGGGAAGACCCGGGGAGCTGTTTTTT.

This chain connects TRBV29-1 to TRBJ2-1, with TRBD2 identical over 9 bases. The length of the CDR3 is 18 residues. V lost 7 bases to trimming and J lost 3 bases; unmatched junction nucleotides: 19. Germline V gene data show CDR1 as SQVTM and CDR2 as ANQGSEA. CDR3 bases: TGCAGCGCCGCATCCCTAGCGGGAAGACTGGCACTCTACAATGAGCAGTTCTTC. Its protein is CSAASLAGRLALYNEQFF.

The chain links TRBV29-1 to TRBJ2-3, with 8 bases fitting TRBD1. This CDR3 is built from 15 residues. V shed 0 bases, J shed 1 base, and the junction held 3 bases outside the gene matches. CDR1 and CDR2 from the germline V gene are SQVTM and ANQGSEA. The DNA of the CDR3 is TGCAGCGTTGAAGAGAAGGACAGGGGCACAGATACGCAGTATTTT. This encodes CSVEEKDRGTDTQYF.

The CDR3 loop reads CASRGGQVEAFF. The CDR3 DNA reads TGTGCCAGCAGAGGGGGACAGGTTGAAGCTTTCTTT. The chain has TRBV28 and TRBJ1-1; 8 positions agree with TRBD1. CDR1 is MDHEN and CDR2 is SYDVKM in the germline V gene. V trimming: 6 bases; J trimming: 7 bases; junction bases outside the gene matches: 4. This CDR3 region has 12 residues.

This clone was detected once. CDR3 in DNA: TGCAGCGTTGAAGTAGCGATCGGGACCTACGAGCAGTACTTC. The encoded protein is CSVEVAIGTYEQYF. The chain combines TRBV29-1 with TRBJ2-7; D may be TRBD2 (5 bases). The CDR3 totals 14 residues. Germline values: CDR1 SQVTM, CDR2 ANQGSEA. Trimming removed 1 base from V and 2 bases from J, with 12 bases in between.

The V call is TRBV29-1, the J call TRBJ1-2; D remains ambiguous. The CDR3 runs 14 residues. V lost 1 base, J lost 4 bases, and 13 bases lay in between. Germline assignment: CDR1 SQVTM and CDR2 ANQGSEA. The DNA for the CDR3 is TGCAGCGTTGAAGGTCGTGGCCGTCCCTATGGCTACACCTTC. Translating it yields CSVEGRGRPYGYTF.